This TCR beta chain was sequenced for a study of blood T cell repertoires in COVID-19. On the study more broadly: Sources were T cells, B-cell-depleted T cells, or PBMCs; the material itself was cDNA or gDNA.

The CDR3 spans 13 residues. Trimming removed 8 bases from V and 2 bases from J, with 12 bases in between. Authors' methods: Nucleated cell counts were estimated from reference gene primer amplification. Libraries were prepared by immunoSEQ multiplex PCR; TCRdb keeps only in-frame clonotypes and omits some of them. That table supplies the V and J calls and clone size; D and trimming were determined from the DNA. The table includes 160,000 or so clones, 82% detected once. This rearrangement joins TRBV12-3 or TRBV12-4 to TRBJ1-1, with D unresolved. The material sequenced was peripheral blood. The clonotype comes from an older woman with acute or convalescent COVID-19. The CDR3 bases are TGTGCCAGCCGCCGGGAACAAAACACTGAAGCTTTCTTT. This encodes CASRREQNTEAFF.